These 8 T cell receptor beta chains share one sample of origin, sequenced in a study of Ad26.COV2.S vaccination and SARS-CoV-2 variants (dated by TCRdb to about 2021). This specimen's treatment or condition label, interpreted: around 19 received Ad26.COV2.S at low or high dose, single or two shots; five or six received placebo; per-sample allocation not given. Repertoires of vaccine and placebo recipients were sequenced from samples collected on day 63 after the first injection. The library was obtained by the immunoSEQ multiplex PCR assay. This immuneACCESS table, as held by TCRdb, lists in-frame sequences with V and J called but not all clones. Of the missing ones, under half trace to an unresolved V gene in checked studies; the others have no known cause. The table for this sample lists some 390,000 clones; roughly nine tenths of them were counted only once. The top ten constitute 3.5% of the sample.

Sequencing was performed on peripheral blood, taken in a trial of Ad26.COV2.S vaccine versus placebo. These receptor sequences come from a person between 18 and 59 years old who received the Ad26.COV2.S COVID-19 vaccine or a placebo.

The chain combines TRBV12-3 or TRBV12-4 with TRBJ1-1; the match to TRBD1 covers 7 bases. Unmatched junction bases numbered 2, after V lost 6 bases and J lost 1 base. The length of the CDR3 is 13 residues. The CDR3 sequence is CASRYRGNTEAFF. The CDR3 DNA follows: TGTGCCAGCAGGTACAGGGGGAACACTGAAGCTTTCTTT.

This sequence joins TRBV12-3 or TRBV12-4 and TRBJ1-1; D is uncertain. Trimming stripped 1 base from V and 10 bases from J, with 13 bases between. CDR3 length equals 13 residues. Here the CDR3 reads CASSLGHQGSAFF. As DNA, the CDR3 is TGTGCCAGCAGTTTAGGACACCAAGGGTCAGCTTTCTTT.

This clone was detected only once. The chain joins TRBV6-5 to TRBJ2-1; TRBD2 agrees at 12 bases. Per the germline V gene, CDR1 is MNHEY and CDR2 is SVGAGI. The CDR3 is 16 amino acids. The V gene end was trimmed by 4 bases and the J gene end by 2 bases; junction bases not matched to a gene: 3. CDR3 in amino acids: CASSWTSGAPYNEQFF. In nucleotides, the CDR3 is TGTGCCAGCAGTTGGACTAGCGGGGCCCCCTACAATGAGCAGTTCTTC.

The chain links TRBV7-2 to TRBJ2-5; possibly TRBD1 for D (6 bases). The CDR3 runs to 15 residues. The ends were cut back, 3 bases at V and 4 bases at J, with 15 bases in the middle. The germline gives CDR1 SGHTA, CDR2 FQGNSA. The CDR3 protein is CASSFPGAGAETQYF. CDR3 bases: TGTGCCAGCAGCTTTCCGGGCGCAGGGGCAGAGACCCAGTACTTC.

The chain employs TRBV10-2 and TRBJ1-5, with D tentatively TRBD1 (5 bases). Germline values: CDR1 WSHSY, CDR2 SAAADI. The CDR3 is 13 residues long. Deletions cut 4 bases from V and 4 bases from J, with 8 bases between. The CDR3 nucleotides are TGCGCCAGCAGTGCAGGGATAAATCAGCCCCAGCATTTT. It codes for CASSAGINQPQHF.

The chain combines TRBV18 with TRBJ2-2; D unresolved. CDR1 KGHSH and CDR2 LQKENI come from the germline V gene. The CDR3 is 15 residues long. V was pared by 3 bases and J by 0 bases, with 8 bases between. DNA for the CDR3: TGTGCCAGCTCACCCCAAGAGACGAACACCGGGGAGCTGTTTTTT. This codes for CASSPQETNTGELFF.

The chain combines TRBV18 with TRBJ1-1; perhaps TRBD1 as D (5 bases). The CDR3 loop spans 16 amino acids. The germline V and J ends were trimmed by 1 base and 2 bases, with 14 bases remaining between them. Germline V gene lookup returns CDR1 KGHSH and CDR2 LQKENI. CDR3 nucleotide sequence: TGTGCCAGCTCACCACTCGCATTCGGGGGAAACACTGAAGCTTTCTTT. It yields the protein CASSPLAFGGNTEAFF.

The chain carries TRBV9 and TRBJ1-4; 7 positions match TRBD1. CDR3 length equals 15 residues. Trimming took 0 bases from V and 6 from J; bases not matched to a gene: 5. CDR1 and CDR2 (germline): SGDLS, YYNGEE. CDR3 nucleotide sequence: TGTGCCAGCAGCGTAGAGGGACAGCGATATGAAAAACTGTTTTTT. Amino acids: CASSVEGQRYEKLFF.